Following are 3 T cell receptor beta chains from one sample sequenced in a study of shared clonotypes between healthy human individuals. The naive CD8 population came from CD45RO-negative cells selected for CCR7, without terminally differentiated effector memory CD45RA+ cells. Produced via immunoSEQ multiplex PCR; TCRdb's table is partial and in-frame only. The table has approximately 1.9 million clones, around 93% seen once; the top ten hold around 1.8%. The sequencing sample was made of naive CD8+ T cells from PBMCs. The receptor set was obtained from a man between 18 and 35 years old in good health. Some clones in this sample may be carry-over from other donors' samples.

With respect to this clone: A junction boundary mismatches the germline segment, possibly from a read error. Written as DNA, the CDR3 is TGTGCCAGTATTGTGGTAGCCTTC. It yields the protein CASIVVAF. This sequence joins TRBV19 and TRBJ2-7; D gene ambiguous. CDR1 is LNHDA and CDR2 is SQIVND in the germline V gene (reference sequence). This CDR3 comprises 8 residues.

The V and J genes are TRBV29-1 and TRBJ2-7, with 9 nucleotides matching TRBD2. Germline V CDR1 and CDR2: SQVTM, ANQGSEA. Trimming at V came to 3 bases and at J to 2 bases, leaving 2 bases not matched to a gene. This CDR3 has 13 amino acids. The CDR3 reads CSVDLAGAYEQYF. The CDR3 DNA is TGCAGCGTTGACTTAGCGGGGGCCTACGAGCAGTACTTC.

In DNA form, the CDR3 reads TGTGCCAGCAGCCGGACTAGCGGGGGGCCCTACGAGCAGTACTTC. It is translated as CASSRTSGGPYEQYF. The chain links TRBV9 to TRBJ2-7, with TRBD2 matching over 14 bases. This CDR3 comprises 15 residues. Germline loops: CDR1 SGDLS, CDR2 YYNGEE. V lost 4 bases, J lost 2 bases, and 2 bases stayed unmatched.